This TCR beta chain was identified during a study of vaccination effects on CD4 cells after COVID-19. Study-wide context: Sequencing in the ViraFEST assay came after antigen-specific CD4+ T cells had been expanded with viral peptide pools, which were used to stimulate PBMC. Following the second dose by a median of 72 days, the post-vaccine samples were obtained.

Germline V lookup: CDR1 SGHRS, CDR2 YFSETQ. The CDR3 has 17 amino acids. V was clipped by 1 base and J by 6 bases; unmatched bases: 9. This clone was observed a single time. Its specificity is unknown. At the end of 9 to 11 days of culture, CD4+ T cells were isolated. All study participants received two doses of BNT162b2 or mRNA-1273 vaccine. Cultures received IL-2 medium that replaced half the medium on days 3 and 7. The study's findings and limits: Only 1 of 255 vaccine-induced clones from healthy vaccinees cross-reacted with common cold coronaviruses.

Repertoires were generated with immunoSEQ multiplex PCR, while TCRdb's copy carries only in-frame clones and drops some. The sample holds about 71,000 clones, 70% to 80% seen once. Specimen: CD4+ T cells from PBMCs cultured without peptide, collected after COVID-19 vaccination. The source of this sequence is a human donor who received a COVID-19 vaccine. The V gene is TRBV5-1, the J gene TRBJ2-2; 10 bases align to TRBD1. CDR3 protein: CASSLNQPGQGAGELFF. The CDR3 DNA follows: TGCGCCAGCAGCTTGAACCAGCCAGGACAGGGGGCCGGGGAGCTGTTTTTT.